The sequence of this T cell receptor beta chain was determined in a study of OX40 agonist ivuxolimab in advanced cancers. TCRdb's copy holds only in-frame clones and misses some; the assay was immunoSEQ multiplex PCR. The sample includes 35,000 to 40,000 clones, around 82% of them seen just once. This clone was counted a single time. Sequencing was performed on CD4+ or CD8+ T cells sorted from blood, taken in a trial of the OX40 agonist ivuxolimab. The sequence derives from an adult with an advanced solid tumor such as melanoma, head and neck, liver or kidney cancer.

CDR3 amino acids: CASSPPGSSALNTEAFF. The CDR3 DNA reads TGTGCCAGCTCACCACCAGGGAGTTCGGCCTTGAACACTGAAGCTTTCTTT. The rearrangement joins TRBV18 to TRBJ1-1; no clear D gene. V was pared by 0 bases and J by 0 bases, with 14 bases between. The germline CDR1 and CDR2 sequences are KGHSH and LQKENI. The CDR3 covers 17 residues.